Listed here is a single TCR beta chain. TCRdb re-derived calls from the 5' RACE reads in MiXCR, one entry per CDR3 protein. The sample contains 450,000 or so distinct CDR3 sequences, approximately 25% of which appear only once. This entry belongs to a study of identical twins. Germline V gene sequence: CDR1 SGHAT, CDR2 FQNNGV. The ends were cut back, 8 bases at V and 2 bases at J, with 15 bases in the middle. The CDR3 spans 15 residues. The sample also formed part of further work on T cells expressing NK-cell markers.

The rearrangement joins TRBV11-2 to TRBJ2-2, with a possible D match to TRBD2 (6 bases). Sequences were obtained from CD4+ T cells sorted from blood. The receptor's source is a woman in her late teens or twenties in good health. The CDR3 DNA sequence: TGTGCCAGCCAGGAGGGCGGGGTCAACACCGGGGAGCTGTTTTTT. Its protein is CASQEGGVNTGELFF.